This passage covers 20 T cell receptor beta chains from one sample sequenced in a study of T cell responses to AZD1222 COVID-19 vaccine. This table comes from immunoSEQ multiplex PCR, and its TCRdb copy is limited to in-frame clones, with some not included. The repertoire holds over 130,000 clones, with roughly nine tenths as singletons. Here the sequenced sample was peripheral blood, taken 28 days after the second AZD1222 dose. These receptors were collected from an adult who received the AZD1222 COVID-19 vaccine.

This clone is medium-sized. The chain employs TRBV6-4 and TRBJ2-3, with 13 bases that match TRBD2. The V gene end was trimmed by 7 bases and the J gene end by 1 base; junction bases not matched to a gene: 2. The CDR3 consists of 15 residues. Germline CDR1 MRHNA, CDR2 SNTAGT. The CDR3 is CASKGLAGGTDTQYF. CDR3 DNA: TGTGCCAGCAAAGGACTAGCGGGAGGCACAGATACGCAGTATTTT.

The chain employs TRBV30 and TRBJ1-5; a possible D gene is TRBD1 (5 bases). Trimming took off 5 bases at V and 3 bases at J, with 8 bases between the two ends. This CDR3 has 12 amino acids. The germline gives CDR1 GTSNPN, CDR2 SVGIG (reference sequence). The CDR3 DNA sequence: TGTGCCTGGGGGGGGTTCAATCAGCCCCAGCATTTT. Its translation is CAWGGFNQPQHF.

The chain carries TRBV4-1 and TRBJ2-2; TRBD1 or TRBD2 may be the D gene (5 bases each). Germline lookup yields CDR1 MGHRA and CDR2 YSYEKL. The length of the CDR3 is 18 residues. V was trimmed by 0 bases and J by 5 bases, leaving 19 bases between them. CDR3 protein: CASSQDGAGEIQTGELFF. In DNA, the CDR3 is TGCGCCAGCAGCCAAGATGGGGCCGGGGAGATACAAACCGGGGAGCTGTTTTTT.

This chain uses TRBV6-6 with TRBJ2-2; tentative D call: TRBD1 (7 bases). This CDR3 is built from 15 residues. CDR1 MNHNY and CDR2 SVGAGI come from the germline V gene (reference sequence). V shed 2 bases and J shed 4 bases, with 11 bases lying between them. This chain's CDR3 is CASSYGQGGTGELFF. The CDR3 bases are TGTGCCAGCAGTTACGGGCAGGGGGGCACCGGGGAGCTGTTTTTT.

The CDR3 nucleotides read TGCGCCAGCAGCCCCGTGCGGGCCGCGAAACTGTTTTTT. As protein: CASSPVRAAKLFF. The chain joins TRBV10-2 to TRBJ1-4; D is uncertain. This CDR3 is built from 13 residues. V shed 6 bases and J shed 11 bases, with 16 bases lying between them. Germline lookup yields CDR1 WSHSY and CDR2 SAAADI.

The J gene is TRBJ2-7, the V gene TRBV6-5; 12 nucleotides align to TRBD2. This CDR3 spans 16 amino acids. Germline CDR1 and CDR2: MNHEY and SVGAGI. V shed 0 bases, J shed 9 bases, and the junction held 9 bases outside the gene matches. CDR3 DNA sequence: TGTGCCAGCAGTTACTCATTGTCGACTAGCGGGAGTAGGCAGTACTTC. Its translation: CASSYSLSTSGSRQYF.

The chain uses TRBV11-1 and TRBJ1-1; no firm D call. Germline V CDR1 and CDR2: SGHAT, FQDESV (reference sequence). V was clipped by 2 bases and J by 0 bases, with 10 bases between them. This CDR3 contains 15 residues. The CDR3 here is CASSLSPRVNTEAFF. CDR3 nucleotide sequence: TGTGCCAGCAGCTTAAGTCCCAGAGTGAACACTGAAGCTTTCTTT.

The chain combines TRBV30 with TRBJ2-7, with D unclear. V gave up 3 bases and J gave up 4 bases, with 13 bases separating them. Germline V gives CDR1 GTSNPN, CDR2 SVGIG (reference sequence). The CDR3 length is 13 residues. CDR3 nucleotides: TGTGCCTGGAGAGCACCGGGCCCTTACGAGCAGTACTTC. It encodes CAWRAPGPYEQYF.

This clone was picked up one time. This rearrangement joins TRBV19 to TRBJ2-7; D not certain. Germline CDR1 is LNHDA and CDR2 is SQIVND (reference sequence). Deletions cut 4 bases from V and 6 bases from J, with 19 bases between. The CDR3 is 15 amino acids. CDR3 nucleotide sequence: TGTGCCAGTAGTAACAACGTAGGGCTGGTAGGCGAGCAGTACTTC. Protein: CASSNNVGLVGEQYF.

The rearrangement uses TRBV7-2 and TRBJ2-3; a weak D match, TRBD2 (5 bases). V dropped 1 base and J dropped 1 base, with 9 bases sitting between them. The CDR3 consists of 15 residues. Germline CDR1 SGHTA, CDR2 FQGNSA. The CDR3 region has the DNA TGTGCCAGCAGCTTAGTCTTTAGCGGCACAGATACGCAGTATTTT. Translating gives CASSLVFSGTDTQYF.

The chain couples TRBV18 to TRBJ1-2, with a tentative D call TRBD1 (6 bases). In germline, CDR1 is KGHSH, CDR2 LQKENI. Trimming stripped 3 bases from V and 2 bases from J, with 10 bases between. This CDR3 contains 14 residues. The CDR3 DNA reads TGTGCCAGCTCACCGAGGGGGGACAACTATGGCTACACCTTC. Its translation: CASSPRGDNYGYTF.

This chain uses TRBV30 with TRBJ2-1; 11 bases align to TRBD2. The CDR3 length is 13 residues. V shed 0 bases and J 14 bases; nucleotides not matched to a gene: 6. Germline V gene sequence: CDR1 GTSNPN, CDR2 SVGIG (reference sequence). The CDR3 DNA reads TGTGCCTGGAGTGTAACTAGCGGGAGTCAAAAGTTCTTC. Translation: CAWSVTSGSQKFF.

The rearrangement links TRBV27 to TRBJ2-1, with D possibly called TRBD1 or TRBD2 (6 bases each). Per the germline V gene, CDR1 is MNHEY and CDR2 is SMNVEV (reference sequence). The CDR3 has 12 residues. The ends were cut back, 3 bases at V and 12 bases at J, with 12 bases in the middle. CDR3 nucleotide sequence: TGTGCCAGCAGTTTGGGCGGAGGGGGGCAGTTCTTC. Encoded protein: CASSLGGGGQFF.

The chain carries TRBV11-2 and TRBJ2-1; D is undetermined. Trimming left V 1 base short and J 8 bases short, with 9 bases between. The CDR3 sequence is 13 residues long. Germline loops: CDR1 SGHAT, CDR2 FQNNGV. The CDR3: CASSLAPLHEQFF. The DNA of the CDR3 is TGTGCCAGCAGCTTAGCCCCCTTACATGAGCAGTTCTTC.

This clone was counted only a few times. V is TRBV28 and J is TRBJ2-3; unclear D gene. V gave up 5 bases and J gave up 5 bases, with 14 bases separating them. The CDR3 has 14 residues. Germline V CDR1 and CDR2: MDHEN, SYDVKM. DNA of the CDR3: TGTGCCAGCAGTCCCTCCAACTTTGGAGATACGCAGTATTTT. Its protein product is CASSPSNFGDTQYF.

This clone was seen only once. This chain links TRBV2 with TRBJ2-3; D possibly matches TRBD1 or TRBD2 (5 bases each). The CDR3 runs to 13 residues. V lost 6 bases, J lost 6 bases, and 13 bases lay in between. CDR1 and CDR2 (germline): SNHLY, FYNNEI. The CDR3 DNA sequence: TGTGCCAGCAGGGACTCAGGGTACGATACGCAGTATTTT. Protein sequence: CASRDSGYDTQYF.

J is TRBJ1-2 and V is TRBV6-2 or TRBV6-3, with 7 bases aligning to TRBD1. The CDR3 totals 13 residues. Germline assignment: CDR1 MNHEY and CDR2 SVGEGT. The V segment lost 3 bases and the J segment 8 bases; nucleotides outside the gene matches: 6. The CDR3 bases are TGTGCCAGCAGTTATGGGAGGGGGCGAGGCTACACCTTC. Translation gives CASSYGRGRGYTF.

V is TRBV4-2 and J is TRBJ2-7, with D unclear. The length of the CDR3 is 13 residues. V was pared by 3 bases and J by 5 bases, with 11 bases between. Germline CDR1 reads LGHNA; CDR2 reads YNFKEQ. As DNA, the CDR3 is TGTGCCAGCAGCCAGGGGTTTGGGAACGAGCAGTACTTC. Translating gives CASSQGFGNEQYF.

This chain links TRBV27 with TRBJ2-3; no clear D. This CDR3 contains 13 residues. V lost 2 bases and J lost 5, with 8 bases in between. Per germline, CDR1 MNHEY and CDR2 SMNVEV (reference sequence). CDR3 nucleotides: TGTGCCAGCAGTTTAGGGGTGAGAGATACGCAGTATTTT. Translating it yields CASSLGVRDTQYF.

This chain links TRBV19 with TRBJ2-1; possible D gene TRBD1, 5 bases. The CDR3 runs 17 residues. V was cut by 4 bases and J by 0 bases, with 16 bases left in between. Germline CDR1 is LNHDA and CDR2 is SQIVND (reference sequence). CDR3 protein: CASSTQGFLGSYNEQFF. In DNA, the CDR3 is TGTGCCAGTAGTACGCAGGGTTTCCTGGGCTCCTACAATGAGCAGTTCTTC.